The 14 T cell receptor beta chains below all came from one sample that was sequenced in a study of response to subunit inactivated influenza vaccine. TCRdb independently ran MiXCR on the RT-PCR reads; one entry per CDR3 protein. The sample holds around 520,000 distinct CDR3 sequences; roughly 12% are singletons and the top ten take roughly a tenth. Sequencing was performed on PBMCs from blood, taken on the day of vaccination. The receptors derive from a man between 45 and 60 years old who received an inactivated influenza vaccine.

This clonotype has a handful of counts. The chain links TRBV7-9 to TRBJ1-2, with 7 bases fitting TRBD1. The CDR3 extends over 13 amino acids. Trimming removed 2 bases from V and 7 bases from J; junction bases left unmatched: 4. CDR1 is SEHNR, CDR2 FQNEAQ, per germline (reference sequence). CDR3 DNA sequence: TGTGCCAGCAGCTTACAGGGGGAAGGTGGCTACACCTTC. This translates into CASSLQGEGGYTF.

This clonotype has more than one count but fewer than ten. The chain recombines TRBV12-3 or TRBV12-4 with TRBJ2-7; 8 bases are a match to TRBD2. Trimming removed 2 bases from V and 3 bases from J; junction bases left unmatched: 6. This CDR3 comprises 15 residues. CDR3 sequence: CASSLSGGGLYEQYF. CDR3 nucleotides: TGTGCCAGCAGTTTATCCGGGGGGGGTCTCTACGAGCAGTACTTC.

This chain connects TRBV20-1 to TRBJ1-2, with D unclear. V dropped 8 bases and J dropped 4 bases, with 17 bases sitting between them. The CDR3 is made up of 13 amino acids. The V gene's germline CDR1 is DFQATT and CDR2 SNEGSKA (reference sequence). The CDR3 nucleotides are TGCAGTCCCGGCCCTCGGCGGGGCTATGGCTACACCTTC. Amino acids: CSPGPRRGYGYTF.

In its sample, this clonotype was seen a few times. The CDR3 sequence is CASSLRDRDDYGYTF. As DNA, the CDR3 is TGTGCCAGCAGCTTGCGCGACAGGGACGACTATGGCTACACCTTC. The gene calls are TRBV7-9 and TRBJ1-2, with 7 bases fitting TRBD1. The CDR3 loop spans 15 amino acids. Germline-derived CDR1 and CDR2 are SEHNR and FQNEAQ (reference sequence). V gave up 3 bases and J gave up 3 bases; unmatched junction bases: 7.

V and J are TRBV7-2 and TRBJ1-4; TRBD1 matches at 9 bases. Germline loops: CDR1 SGHTA, CDR2 FQGNSA. This CDR3 is 14 amino acids long. Germline trimming cut 5 bases from V and 9 bases from J; bases unmatched to any gene: 7. The CDR3 nucleotides are TGTGCCAGCAGCCAGACAGGGGGTAGGAAAAAACTGTTTTTT. Its protein is CASSQTGGRKKLFF.

The chain is built from TRBV28 and TRBJ2-7, with 12 bases aligning to TRBD1. Per germline, CDR1 MDHEN and CDR2 SYDVKM. Germline trimming cut 5 bases from V and 5 bases from J; bases unmatched to any gene: 10. The CDR3 is made up of 16 amino acids. The CDR3 DNA is TGTGCCAGCAGTGTCACGGGACAGGGGGCGCAAAACGAGCAGTACTTC. As protein: CASSVTGQGAQNEQYF.

The chain combines TRBV20-1 with TRBJ2-3, with 12 bases aligning to TRBD2. The CDR3 is 17 residues long. With 2 bases clipped from V and 4 bases from J, the junction kept 10 bases outside the gene matches. The germline gives CDR1 DFQATT, CDR2 SNEGSKA (reference sequence). CDR3 amino acids: CSARLLLAGGRADTQYF. In DNA form, the CDR3 reads TGCAGTGCTAGACTACTGCTAGCGGGGGGGAGAGCAGATACGCAGTATTTT.

The V gene is TRBV10-3, the J gene TRBJ2-5, with a weak D call TRBD2 (5 bases). V dropped 2 bases and J dropped 4 bases, with 8 bases sitting between them. Germline lookup yields CDR1 ENHRY and CDR2 SYGVKD. The CDR3 extends over 13 amino acids. The CDR3 here is CAISELGGETQYF. In DNA, the CDR3 is TGTGCCATCAGTGAGCTCGGAGGAGAGACCCAGTACTTC.

This clonotype was seen a handful of times. The chain carries TRBV4-2 and TRBJ2-2; 10 nucleotides match TRBD2. Germline lookup yields CDR1 LGHNA and CDR2 YNFKEQ. V dropped 1 base and J dropped 8; count of bases not matched to a gene: 7. The CDR3 length is 16 residues. This chain's CDR3 is CASSQASGGRSGELFF. As DNA, the CDR3 is TGTGCCAGCAGCCAAGCTAGCGGGGGCCGGAGTGGGGAGCTGTTTTTT.

This chain connects TRBV5-1 to TRBJ2-5; possible D gene TRBD1, 6 bases. The germline V gene has CDR1 SGHRS and CDR2 YFSETQ. Deletions cut 4 bases from V and 2 bases from J, with 18 bases between. The CDR3 totals 16 residues. The CDR3 region is CASSTGTRGWQETQYF. CDR3 in DNA: TGCGCCAGCAGCACGGGGACAAGGGGGTGGCAAGAGACCCAGTACTTC.

The CDR3 nucleotides read TGTGCCACCAGCAGAGGAAAGGACTTATACTCCTACGAGCAGTACTTC. Its translation is CATSRGKDLYSYEQYF. This chain uses TRBV15 with TRBJ2-7; TRBD2 is a possible D gene (5 bases). V was cut by 1 base and J by 0 bases, with 13 bases left in between. The CDR3 has 16 amino acids. CDR1 is LNHNV, CDR2 YYDKDF, per germline (reference sequence).

This clonotype was seen many times. The chain joins TRBV4-3 to TRBJ2-7; D perhaps matches TRBD2 (5 bases). With 1 base removed from V and 8 bases from J, the gap between germline ends came to 12 bases. The germline CDR1 and CDR2 sequences are LGHNA and YSLEER. The CDR3 spans 13 residues. The CDR3: CASSQGNGVKQYF. Here the CDR3 DNA reads TGCGCCAGCAGCCAAGGAAACGGGGTGAAGCAGTACTTC.

The chain carries TRBV4-1 and TRBJ2-7, with D perhaps TRBD2 (6 bases). Trimming took off 1 base at V and 3 bases at J, with 13 bases between the two ends. The CDR3 runs to 15 residues. The V gene's germline CDR1 is MGHRA and CDR2 YSYEKL. The DNA for the CDR3 is TGCGCCAGCAGCCAAGCGGAGGGGCTAGGCTACGAGCAGTACTTC. Residues: CASSQAEGLGYEQYF.

This chain joins TRBV4-2 and TRBJ2-3, with 9 positions matching TRBD2. Germline CDR1 is LGHNA and CDR2 is YNFKEQ. The V segment lost 8 bases and the J segment 3 bases; nucleotides outside the gene matches: 9. CDR3 length: 15 amino acids. The CDR3 is CASGIAGVGTDTQYF. CDR3 in DNA: TGTGCCAGCGGTATAGCGGGGGTGGGAACAGATACGCAGTATTTT.